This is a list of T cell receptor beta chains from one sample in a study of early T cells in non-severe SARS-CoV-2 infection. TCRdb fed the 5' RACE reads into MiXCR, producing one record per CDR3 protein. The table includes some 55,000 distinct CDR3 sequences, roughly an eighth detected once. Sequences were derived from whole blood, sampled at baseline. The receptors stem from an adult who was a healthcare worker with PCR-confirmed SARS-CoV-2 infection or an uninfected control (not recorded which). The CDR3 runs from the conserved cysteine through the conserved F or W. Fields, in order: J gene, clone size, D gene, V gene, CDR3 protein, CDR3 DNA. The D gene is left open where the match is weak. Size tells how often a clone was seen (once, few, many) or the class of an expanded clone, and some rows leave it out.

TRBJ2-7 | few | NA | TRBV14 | CASSQESYEQYF | TGTGCCAGCAGCCAAGAATCCTACGAGCAGTACTTC
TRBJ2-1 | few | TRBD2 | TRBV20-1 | CSVHEREAYNEQFF | TGCAGTGTTCACGAGCGGGAGGCCTACAATGAGCAGTTCTTC
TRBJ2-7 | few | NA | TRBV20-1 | CSAEAGQSLYEQYF | TGCAGTGCGGAGGCGGGACAGAGCTTGTACGAGCAGTACTTC
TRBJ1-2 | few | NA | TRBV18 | CASRPGDYGYTF | TGTGCCAGCCGACCAGGGGACTATGGCTACACCTTC
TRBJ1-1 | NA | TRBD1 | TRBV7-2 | CASSLDRGKNTEAFF | TGTGCCAGCAGCTTGGACAGGGGAAAGAACACTGAAGCTTTCTTT
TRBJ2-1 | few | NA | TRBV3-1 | CASSQRTSKSYNEQFF | TGTGCCAGCAGCCAGAGAACGAGTAAGTCCTACAATGAGCAGTTCTTC
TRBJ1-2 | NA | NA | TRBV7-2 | CASSLYTANYGYTF | TGTGCCAGCAGCTTATACACAGCTAACTATGGCTACACCTTC
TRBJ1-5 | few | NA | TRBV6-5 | CASSYSRSSNQPQHF | TGTGCCAGCAGTTACTCCAGGTCCTCGAATCAGCCCCAGCATTTT
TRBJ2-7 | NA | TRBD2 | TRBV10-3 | CAICRASGSYEQYF | TGTGCCATCTGCCGGGCTAGCGGGAGTTACGAGCAGTACTTC
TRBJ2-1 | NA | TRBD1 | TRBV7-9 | CASSPPARGLWEQFF | TGTGCCAGCAGCCCCCCGGCCAGGGGGCTGTGGGAGCAGTTCTTC
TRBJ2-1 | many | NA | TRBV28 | CASSLRNEQFF | TGTGCCAGCAGTTTAAGGAATGAGCAGTTCTTC
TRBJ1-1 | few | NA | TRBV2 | CASLELRISTDTEAFF | TGTGCCAGTCTGGAACTCAGGATTTCGACCGACACTGAAGCTTTCTTT
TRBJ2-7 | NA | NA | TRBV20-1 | CSARDESYEQYF | TGCAGTGCTAGAGACGAGAGCTACGAGCAGTACTTC
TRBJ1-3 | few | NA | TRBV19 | CASSSGTAGNTIYF | TGTGCCAGTAGTAGCGGGACGGCTGGAAACACCATATATTTT
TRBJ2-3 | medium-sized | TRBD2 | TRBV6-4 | CASSDGTSGTDTQYF | TGTGCCAGCAGTGACGGGACTAGCGGGACAGATACGCAGTATTTT
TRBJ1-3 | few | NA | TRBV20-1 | CSAPATGLSGNTIYF | TGCAGTGCCCCCGCTACAGGACTCTCTGGAAACACCATATATTTT
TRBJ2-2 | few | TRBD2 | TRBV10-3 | CAIRAPGAGNTGELFF | TGTGCCATCAGGGCCCCGGGAGCGGGAAACACCGGGGAGCTGTTTTTT
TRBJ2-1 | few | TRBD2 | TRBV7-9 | CASSISGRGNNEQFF | TGTGCCAGCAGCATTAGCGGGAGAGGCAACAATGAGCAGTTCTTC
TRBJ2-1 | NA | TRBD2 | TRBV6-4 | CASSGSREGREQFF | TGTGCCAGCAGTGGGTCGAGGGAGGGCCGTGAGCAGTTCTTC
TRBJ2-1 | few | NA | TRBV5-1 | CASSSGQTYNEQFF | TGCGCCAGCAGCTCCGGACAGACTTACAATGAGCAGTTCTTC
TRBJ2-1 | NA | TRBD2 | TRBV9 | CASSPRLAGEGNEQFF | TGTGCCAGCAGCCCCAGACTAGCGGGAGAGGGCAATGAGCAGTTCTTC
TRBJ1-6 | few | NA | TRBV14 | CASSPREGRVNSPLHF | TGTGCCAGCAGCCCCAGGGAGGGAAGAGTAAATTCACCCCTCCACTTT
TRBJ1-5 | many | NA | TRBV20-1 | CSSRVSNSNQPQHF | TGCAGTTCCCGGGTCAGTAATAGCAATCAGCCCCAGCATTTT